This TCR beta chain comes out of a study of cytomegalovirus exposure and HLA in healthy donors. Notes on the study in general: Using a false discovery rate of 0.05, a later analysis showed that approximately 18,000 TCR beta sequences were associated with HLA alleles. A later analysis appeared to link common viral pathogens to several of the most significant clusters. Analyzed later, association rates of TCRs varied across HLA loci, with DRB1 most and HLA-C fewest.

The CDR3 consists of 8 residues. V was pared by 7 bases and J by 10 bases, with 5 bases between. Per germline, CDR1 DFQATT and CDR2 SNEGSKA (reference sequence). The PCR made use of 60 Vbeta and 13 Jbeta primers. Using immunoSEQ multiplex PCR, the repertoire was profiled, and TCRdb retains in-frame clones only, with some absent. The sample lists about 150,000 clones, almost 85% seen once, with 0.38% in the top ten. In regard to this clone: Its antigen is not known.

The chain employs TRBV20-1 and TRBJ2-1; D unclear. The TCR sequence derives from a boy aged 2 to 9 in good health and CMV-seronegative. Sequences were obtained from PBMCs. The CDR3 region is CSVSEQFF. CDR3 in DNA: TGCAGTGTAAGCGAGCAGTTCTTC.